The T cell receptor (beta chain) under discussion was sequenced for a study of shared clonotypes between healthy human individuals. Study-wide points: It was observed that around 5% of naive CD4 clonotypes were shared across a few donors.

With regard to this clone: The target antigen is unknown.

Profiled with immunoSEQ multiplex PCR; TCRdb holds only in-frame clones, not every one. The data contain 800,000 or so clones, approximately 96% of them singletons. The CDR3 is 13 residues long. V gave up 7 bases and J gave up 3 bases, with 13 bases separating them. CDR1 is LGHNT, CDR2 FRNRAP, per germline. Terminally differentiated effector memory CD45RA+ cells were excluded by CCR7 positive selection of CD45RO-negative cells. The rearrangement uses TRBV12-5 and TRBJ2-7; no reliable D call. The TCR originated in a man aged 30-40 years in good health. Material for sequencing was naive CD8+ T cells sorted from blood. This CDR3 is CASAVGPGYEQYF. For the CDR3, the DNA is TGTGCTAGTGCCGTCGGGCCTGGCTACGAGCAGTACTTC. Full variable domain (missing parts from reference TRBV12-5 and TRBJ2-7): DARVTQTPRHKVTEMGQEVTMRCQPILGHNTVFWYRQTMMQGLELLAYFRNRAPLDDSGMPKDRFSAEMPDATLATLKIQPSEPRDSAVYFCASAVGPGYEQYFGPGTRLTVT.